A selection of T cell receptor beta chains follows, all from one sample in a study of low-dose radiotherapy and immunotherapy resistance in tumors. TCRdb redid the calling of the reads with MiXCR, one entry per CDR3 protein. This sample has about 39,000 distinct CDR3 sequences; about a third occur once, and the top ten carry about 3.9%. This specimen consisted of PBMCs, obtained before treatment. These receptors originate from a male donor with gallbladder cancer. Each CDR3 is given with its conserved first and last residue. The order of the fields is V gene, J gene, clone size, CDR3 protein. Clone size appears in some rows only: once, few, many, or a class for an expanded clone.

TRBV7-2,TRBJ2-1,many,CASSPRVGAGDEQFF
TRBV7-9,TRBJ2-6,many,CASSAEGQGANVLTF
TRBV13,TRBJ1-1,.,CASSRKQWTATEAFF
TRBV5-4,TRBJ2-5,.,CASSADRARETQYF
TRBV28,TRBJ1-1,few,CASSLSVPRGTNTEAFF
TRBV5-4,TRBJ2-3,.,CASSLARESTDTQYF
TRBV6-1,TRBJ2-1,.,CASRVTLNYEQFF
TRBV7-9,TRBJ2-1,many,CASSPGTTASSYNEQFF
TRBV5-1,TRBJ2-1,many,CASSLLLLVGGGEQFF
TRBV13,TRBJ2-4,many,CATSLGGRKENIQYF
TRBV28,TRBJ2-7,many,CASIPGQILYEQYF
TRBV5-1,TRBJ1-1,few,CASSLDSVVGTEAFF